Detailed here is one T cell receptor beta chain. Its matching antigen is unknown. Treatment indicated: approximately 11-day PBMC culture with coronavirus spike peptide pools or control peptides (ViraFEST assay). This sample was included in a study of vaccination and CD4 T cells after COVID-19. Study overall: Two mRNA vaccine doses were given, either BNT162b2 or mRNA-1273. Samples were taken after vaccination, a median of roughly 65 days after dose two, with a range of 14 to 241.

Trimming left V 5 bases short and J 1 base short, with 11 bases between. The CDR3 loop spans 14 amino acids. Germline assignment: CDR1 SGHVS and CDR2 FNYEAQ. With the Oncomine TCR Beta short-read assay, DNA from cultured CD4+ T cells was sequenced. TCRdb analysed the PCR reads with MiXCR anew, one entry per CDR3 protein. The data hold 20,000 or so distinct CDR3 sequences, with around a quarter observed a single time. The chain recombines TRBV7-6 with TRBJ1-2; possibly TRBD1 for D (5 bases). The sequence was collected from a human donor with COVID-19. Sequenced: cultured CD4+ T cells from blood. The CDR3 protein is CASSPGGDNYGYTF. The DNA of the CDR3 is TGTGCCAGCAGCCCCGGAGGGGATAACTATGGCTACACCTTC.